This T cell receptor beta chain stems from a study of cytomegalovirus exposure and HLA in healthy donors. Study-wide points: The classifier reportedly diagnosed cytomegalovirus status with high specificity and sensitivity. Listed as cytomegalovirus-associated were 150 or so TCR beta chains.

With 60 Vbeta and 13 Jbeta primers, the PCR was carried out. Method: immunoSEQ multiplex PCR; TCRdb's copy keeps in-frame clones and lacks some. The sample yields about 130,000 clones, approximately 71% seen once. Concerning this clone: Its specificity is not known.

Germline-derived CDR1 and CDR2 are SGHTA and FQGNSA. Trimming stripped 2 bases from V and 7 bases from J, with 11 bases between. The CDR3 totals 14 residues. The sequencing sample was made of PBMCs. V and J are TRBV7-2 and TRBJ2-2; perhaps TRBD2 as D (6 bases). This TCR derives from a woman aged 50 to 60 in good health and CMV-seronegative. CDR3 amino acids: CASSLFQAGGELFF. The CDR3 coding sequence is TGTGCCAGCAGCTTATTCCAAGCGGGCGGGGAGCTGTTTTTT.